The 30 T cell receptor beta chains given below trace back to one sample, sequenced in a study of shared clonotypes between healthy human individuals. Assay: immunoSEQ multiplex PCR; the TCRdb copy retains only in-frame clones and omits some. The table has over a million clones, more than 65% seen once; the top ten hold about 1.5%. Sequencing was carried out using memory CD4+ T cells sorted from blood. As for subset: CD45RA-negative fraction. Receptors were obtained from a man younger than 35 in good health.

This rearrangement joins TRBV23-1 to TRBJ2-7, with TRBD1 identical over 8 bases. TRBV23-1 is identified as an open reading frame with a role that is uncertain. The CDR3 has 13 residues. Trimming at V came to 9 bases and at J to 2 bases, leaving 6 bases not matched to a gene. The CDR3 loop reads CARLQQGAYEQYF. The CDR3 region has the DNA TGCGCCAGGCTACAACAGGGGGCCTACGAGCAGTACTTC.

J is TRBJ2-3 and V is TRBV27; no reliable D call. The CDR3 consists of 19 residues. The germline V and J ends were trimmed by 5 bases and 1 base, with 25 bases remaining between them. The germline V gene has CDR1 MNHEY and CDR2 SMNVEV (reference sequence). CDR3 region: CASSLFPPQINFRTDTQYF. The CDR3 region has the DNA TGTGCCAGCAGTCTCTTCCCACCCCAGATAAATTTTCGCACAGATACGCAGTATTTT.

The chain uses TRBV6-6 and TRBJ1-1; D uncertain. Germline V gene sequence: CDR1 MNHNY, CDR2 SVGAGI (reference sequence). This CDR3 is built from 15 residues. V gave up 0 bases and J gave up 1 base, with 9 bases separating them. DNA of the CDR3: TGTGCCAGCAGTTACTCGAGGGCGTCGAACACTGAAGCTTTCTTT. Protein product: CASSYSRASNTEAFF.

J is TRBJ2-5 and V is TRBV6-6; a weak D match, TRBD2 (5 bases). The CDR3 spans 12 residues. The ends were cut back, 2 bases at V and 11 bases at J, with 12 bases in the middle. In germline, CDR1 is MNHNY, CDR2 SVGAGI (reference sequence). CDR3 amino acids: CASSYNPAEQYF. Here the CDR3 DNA reads TGTGCCAGCAGTTACAACCCAGCGGAGCAGTACTTC.

The chain is built from TRBV6-5 and TRBJ1-2; D not resolved. The CDR3 is made up of 11 amino acids. Trimming left V 8 bases short and J 8 bases short, with 12 bases between. Germline values: CDR1 MNHEY, CDR2 SVGAGI. Here the CDR3 reads CASRPLGGYTF. The CDR3 DNA reads TGTGCCAGCCGACCATTAGGCGGCTACACCTTC.

The J gene is TRBJ2-2, the V gene TRBV5-1; D is perhaps TRBD2 (5 bases). There are 15 residues in the CDR3. Per germline, CDR1 SGHRS and CDR2 YFSETQ. With 4 bases removed from V and 2 bases from J, the gap between germline ends came to 12 bases. The CDR3 DNA is TGCGCCAGCAGCCCGGGGTCCGCTAACACCGGGGAGCTGTTTTTT. Protein sequence: CASSPGSANTGELFF.

The chain employs TRBV2 and TRBJ1-3; 7 bases align to TRBD1. V trimming: 6 bases; J trimming: 0 bases; junction bases outside the gene matches: 5. There are 15 residues in the CDR3. The germline V gene encodes CDR1 SNHLY and CDR2 FYNNEI. The CDR3 spells CASRVNRGSGNTIYF. CDR3 DNA: TGTGCCAGCAGGGTAAACAGGGGCTCTGGAAACACCATATATTTT.

The sample holds one count of this clone. The rearrangement joins TRBV2 to TRBJ1-6; 9 bases are shared with TRBD1. The trim removed 5 bases at V and 9 bases at J, leaving 2 bases unmatched. The CDR3 has 13 residues. Germline-derived CDR1 and CDR2 are SNHLY and FYNNEI. The CDR3 protein is CASSTTGGSPLHF. The CDR3 region has the DNA TGTGCCAGCAGTACGACAGGGGGTTCACCCCTCCACTTT.

Here the CDR3 reads CASRTAPNYGYTF. DNA of the CDR3: TGCGCCAGCAGGACAGCGCCTAACTATGGCTACACCTTC. V is TRBV5-1 and J is TRBJ1-2; D is possibly TRBD1 (5 bases). This CDR3 has 13 amino acids. The V gene's germline CDR1 is SGHRS and CDR2 YFSETQ. V was clipped by 5 bases and J by 0 bases, with 8 bases between them.

J is TRBJ2-5 and V is TRBV27; 13 nucleotides match TRBD2. Germline V gives CDR1 MNHEY, CDR2 SMNVEV (reference sequence). CDR3 length: 17 residues. V lost 2 bases, J lost 1 base, and 4 bases stayed unmatched. CDR3: CASSLRRTSGSQETQYF. For the CDR3, the DNA is TGTGCCAGCAGTTTACGTAGGACTAGCGGGAGCCAAGAGACCCAGTACTTC.

The CDR3 protein is CASSIAGGVGYGYTF. The CDR3 region has the DNA TGTGCCAGCAGCATTGCAGGGGGCGTAGGGTATGGCTACACCTTC. The V and J genes are TRBV27 and TRBJ1-2, with 8 nucleotides matching TRBD1. The V gene end was trimmed by 6 bases and the J gene end by 5 bases; junction bases not matched to a gene: 11. This CDR3 is built from 15 residues. The V gene's germline CDR1 is MNHEY and CDR2 SMNVEV (reference sequence).

This chain connects TRBV1 to TRBJ2-5; the tabulated D call, TRBD2, remains unverified against the DNA. TRBV1 is a pseudogene. The CDR3 sequence is 15 residues long. CDR3 sequence: CTSRVSGSKVETQYF. In nucleotides, the CDR3 is TGCACCAGCAGGGTTAGCGGGAGTAAAGTAGAGACCCAGTACTTC.

A single count supports this clone. CDR3 amino acids: CASSPRFGTGGADEQFF. The CDR3 region has the DNA TGTGCCAGCAGCCCCCGTTTTGGGACAGGGGGCGCGGATGAGCAGTTCTTC. The chain carries TRBV7-2 and TRBJ2-1, with 12 bases aligning to TRBD1. V was clipped by 5 bases and J by 8 bases; unmatched bases: 13. Germline CDR1 and CDR2: SGHTA and FQGNSA. The CDR3 is 17 residues long. Using reference TRBV7-2 and TRBJ2-1 for the parts outside the CDR3, the full variable domain is GAGVSQSPSNKVTEKGKDVELRCDPISGHTALYWYRQSLGQGLEFLIYFQGNSAPDKSGLPSDRFSAERTGGSVSTLTIQRTQQEDSAVYLCASSPRFGTGGADEQFFGPGTRLTVL.

In this sample, this clone turned up a few times. Within the sample, other DNA sequences also encode this same CDR3. The CDR3, as DNA: TGTGCCAGCAGCTTAGGCAGGGGAGGTGAAAAACTGTTTTTT. Translated: CASSLGRGGEKLFF. This chain joins TRBV7-2 and TRBJ1-4; a possible D gene is TRBD1 (6 bases). CDR3 length equals 14 residues. Per the germline V gene, CDR1 is SGHTA and CDR2 is FQGNSA. V was pared by 1 base and J by 7 bases, with 10 bases between.

For the CDR3, the DNA is TGTGCCAGCTCGGACTCATACCTAAATGAGCAGTTCTTC. This gives the protein CASSDSYLNEQFF. This chain connects TRBV14 to TRBJ2-1; weak D call: TRBD2 (5 bases). Trimming pared 8 bases from V and 7 bases from J, leaving 15 bases between. The germline CDR1 and CDR2 sequences are SGHDN and FVKESK. The CDR3 has 13 residues.

This chain links TRBV19 with TRBJ1-3; D gene ambiguous. Trimming took off 3 bases at V and 5 bases at J, with 8 bases between the two ends. This CDR3 is 13 amino acids long. CDR1 is LNHDA, CDR2 SQIVND, per germline (reference sequence). CDR3 coding DNA: TGTGCCAGTAGTATGGAGGAGAGAAACACCATATATTTT. Translating gives CASSMEERNTIYF.

The V call is TRBV5-1, the J call TRBJ2-2; TRBD1 might be the D (6 bases). The V gene lost 3 bases and the J gene lost 6 bases, with 24 bases spanning the gap. Germline CDR1 is SGHRS and CDR2 is YFSETQ. CDR3 size: 18 residues. DNA of the CDR3: TGCGCCAGCAGCTCCTTACCAGGGGCCTCGGTAAAGTCCGGGGAGCTGTTTTTT. Protein product: CASSSLPGASVKSGELFF.

This chain joins TRBV6-1 and TRBJ1-5; TRBD1 might be the D (5 bases). Germline-derived CDR1 and CDR2 are MNHNS and SASEGT. Deletions cut 6 bases from V and 9 bases from J, with 15 bases between. This CDR3 contains 13 residues. CDR3 residues: CASSTVGPPPQHF. CDR3 DNA: TGTGCCAGCAGCACTGTGGGGCCCCCGCCCCAGCATTTT.

This clone was observed a single time. This chain joins TRBV5-3 and TRBJ1-5; no clear D gene. TRBV5-3 is marked as an open reading frame, function uncertain. The CDR3 has 17 amino acids. With 1 base removed from V and 4 bases from J, the gap between germline ends came to 18 bases. This CDR3 is CARSLTASGGKNQPQHF. CDR3 nucleotide sequence: TGTGCCAGAAGCTTGACAGCTTCGGGTGGGAAAAATCAGCCCCAGCATTTT.

The chain has TRBV11-1 and TRBJ2-1, with 9 bases that match TRBD2. V shed 1 base and J 5 bases; nucleotides not matched to a gene: 6. The germline V gene encodes CDR1 SGHAT and CDR2 FQDESV (reference sequence). The CDR3 is made up of 16 amino acids. CDR3 in amino acids: CASSLEAAGGNNEQFF. The CDR3, as DNA: TGTGCCAGCAGCTTAGAAGCAGCGGGGGGAAACAATGAGCAGTTCTTC. Drawing the rest from reference TRBV11-1 and TRBJ2-1, the complete variable domain is EAEVAQSPRYKITEKSQAVAFWCDPISGHATLYWYRQILGQGPELLVQFQDESVVDDSQLPKDRFSAERLKGVDSTLKIQPAELGDSAMYLCASSLEAAGGNNEQFFGPGTRLTVL.

CDR3 protein: CAWTPGRQGNQPQHF. CDR3 DNA sequence: TGTGCCTGGACCCCGGGGCGGCAGGGGAATCAGCCCCAGCATTTT. The rearrangement links TRBV30 to TRBJ1-5; perhaps TRBD1 as D (6 bases). This CDR3 is 15 amino acids long. V was pared by 4 bases and J by 4 bases, with 17 bases between. Germline-derived CDR1 and CDR2 are GTSNPN and SVGIG (reference sequence).

In DNA, the CDR3 is TGTGCCAGCAGTGTCGGGACTAGCGTTCTGGGGGGCGGGGAGCTGTTTTTT. Its protein product is CASSVGTSVLGGGELFF. The V gene is TRBV25-1, the J gene TRBJ2-2; 10 nucleotides align to TRBD2. Losses at the gene ends were 4 bases for V and 7 bases for J; bases not matched to a gene: 12. Germline V lookup: CDR1 MGHDK, CDR2 SYGVNS. The CDR3 contains 17 residues.

The chain joins TRBV6-5 to TRBJ2-3; D unresolved. V lost 2 bases, J lost 1 base, and 10 bases lay in between. Germline V gene sequence: CDR1 MNHEY, CDR2 SVGAGI. The CDR3 totals 15 residues. The CDR3 loop reads CASSYEASGTDTQYF. Written as DNA, the CDR3 is TGTGCCAGCAGTTACGAAGCGTCTGGCACAGATACGCAGTATTTT.

This clone turned up a few times. J is TRBJ2-3 and V is TRBV25-1; 7 nucleotides align to TRBD1. Germline assignment: CDR1 MGHDK and CDR2 SYGVNS. CDR3 length equals 17 residues. J lost 1 base, V lost 2 bases, and 9 bases had no gene match. The CDR3 bases are TGTGCCAGCAGTGAAAGGACAGGCCCTTACGGCACAGATACGCAGTATTTT. It yields the protein CASSERTGPYGTDTQYF. Drawing the rest from reference TRBV25-1 and TRBJ2-3, the complete variable domain is EADIYQTPRYLVIGTGKKITLECSQTMGHDKMYWYQQDPGMELHLIHYSYGVNSTEKGDLSSESTVSRIRTEHFPLTLESARPSHTSQYLCASSERTGPYGTDTQYFGPGTRLTVL.

Ten or more counts support this clone. The sample contains more than one DNA sequence encoding this CDR3. The chain joins TRBV9 to TRBJ2-2; D is perhaps TRBD1 or TRBD2 (6 bases each). The CDR3 covers 15 residues. CDR1 and CDR2 (germline): SGDLS, YYNGEE. Between the trimmed V and J ends, which lost 2 bases and 2 bases, there was a span of 10 bases. In DNA, the CDR3 is TGTGCCAGCAGCGTTACAGGGACTAACACCGGGGAGCTGTTTTTT. Protein product: CASSVTGTNTGELFF.

Of note for this clone: Other DNA sequences within the sample encode an identical CDR3. The chain uses TRBV5-6 and TRBJ1-6, with D possibly being TRBD1 (5 bases). Germline CDR1 reads SGHDT; CDR2 reads YYEEEE. Between the trimmed V and J ends, which lost 0 bases and 10 bases, there was a span of 11 bases. The CDR3 totals 14 residues. The CDR3 region has the DNA TGTGCCAGCAGCTTGGTGGCAGGGAGCTCACCCCTCCACTTT. Translated: CASSLVAGSSPLHF.

The chain has TRBV4-2 and TRBJ2-1; perhaps TRBD2 as D (6 bases). Germline CDR1 and CDR2: LGHNA and YNFKEQ. Trimming removed 0 bases at V and 3 bases at J, with 12 bases between. There are 16 residues in the CDR3. CDR3 coding DNA: TGTGCCAGCAGCCAAGATGCGGGGAGTAGCTACAATGAGCAGTTCTTC. Protein sequence: CASSQDAGSSYNEQFF.

The V call is TRBV4-3, the J call TRBJ2-3, with 8 nucleotides matching TRBD2. V trimming: 1 base; J trimming: 3 bases; junction bases outside the gene matches: 9. This CDR3 has 17 amino acids. CDR1 is LGHNA and CDR2 is YSLEER in the germline V gene. The DNA of the CDR3 is TGCGCCAGCAGCCAAGGGGCCGGGACTAGTCGGACAGATACGCAGTATTTT. The encoded protein is CASSQGAGTSRTDTQYF.

The chain joins TRBV19 to TRBJ1-2; maybe TRBD1 (5 bases). Germline V gene lookup returns CDR1 LNHDA and CDR2 SQIVND (reference sequence). This CDR3 is built from 13 residues. Trimming took off 6 bases at V and 1 base at J, with 9 bases between the two ends. The CDR3 region has the DNA TGTGCCAGTAGGCCGGGACTTAACTATGGCTACACCTTC. Translated, it gives CASRPGLNYGYTF.

This clone has just a few counts. CDR3 sequence reads: CASSARGRDTGELFF. CDR3 nucleotides: TGCGCCAGCAGCGCCAGGGGTAGGGACACCGGGGAGCTGTTTTTT. The chain recombines TRBV4-1 with TRBJ2-2, with a tentative D call TRBD1 (6 bases). The CDR3 is made up of 15 amino acids. Between the trimmed V and J ends, which lost 5 bases and 3 bases, there was a span of 13 bases. Germline CDR1 is MGHRA and CDR2 is YSYEKL.